These 28 T cell receptor beta chains were sequenced from one sample in a study of ipilimumab plus nivolumab after autologous stem cell transplantation. Profiled with immunoSEQ multiplex PCR; TCRdb holds only in-frame clones, not every one. The data show tens of thousands of clones, with roughly 70% seen just once and 20% to 25% held by the top ten. The sequencing here drew on PBMCs, taken in a trial of ipilimumab plus nivolumab as post-transplant consolidation. These receptors were collected from a male donor with diffuse large B-cell lymphoma.

The gene calls are TRBV11-3 and TRBJ1-4; D remains unclear. The CDR3 contains 15 residues. The ends were cut back, 1 base at V and 5 bases at J, with 11 bases in the middle. Germline values: CDR1 SGHNT, CDR2 YENEEA. CDR3 amino acids: CASSLAPARNEKLFF. In DNA form, the CDR3 reads TGTGCCAGCAGCTTAGCCCCGGCGAGGAATGAAAAACTGTTTTTT.

The chain uses TRBV5-6 and TRBJ2-1; D may correspond to TRBD1 or TRBD2 (6 bases each). This CDR3 has 17 amino acids. CDR1 is SGHDT and CDR2 is YYEEEE in the germline V gene. Trimming took 1 base from V and 7 from J, leaving 21 bases between them. CDR3 DNA sequence: TGTGCCAGCAGCTTGTTGAGGGGGACTCTTACCATTAATGAGCAGTTCTTC. Translating gives CASSLLRGTLTINEQFF. The full variable domain, rest sourced from reference TRBV5-6 and TRBJ2-1, is DAGVTQSPTHLIKTRGQQVTLRCSPKSGHDTVSWYQQALGQGPQFIFQYYEEEERQRGNFPDRFSGHQFPNYSSELNVNALLLGDSALYLCASSLLRGTLTINEQFFGPGTRLTVL.

The chain couples TRBV28 to TRBJ2-1; 8 bases line up with TRBD2. The V and J ends lost 4 bases and 10 bases, in that order; junction bases with no gene match: 9. The CDR3 spans 14 residues. The germline CDR1 and CDR2 sequences are MDHEN and SYDVKM. The CDR3 DNA reads TGTGCCAGCAGTTCCTTAGCGGGACCTGCAGAGCAGTTCTTC. This gives the protein CASSSLAGPAEQFF.

The rearrangement links TRBV7-3 to TRBJ2-5, with 8 bases identical to TRBD1. Losses at the gene ends were 5 bases for V and 1 base for J; bases not matched to a gene: 6. Germline assignment: CDR1 SGHTA and CDR2 FQGTGA. CDR3 size: 15 residues. CDR3 amino acids: CASSVGTGLQETQYF. The CDR3, as DNA: TGTGCCAGCAGCGTCGGGACAGGACTCCAAGAGACCCAGTACTTC.

This chain connects TRBV13 to TRBJ2-4; D is undetermined. With 2 bases removed from V and 0 bases from J, the gap between germline ends came to 8 bases. From germline, CDR1 is PRHDT and CDR2 FYEKMQ (reference sequence). This CDR3 contains 15 residues. The CDR3 loop reads CASSLTGLAKNIQYF. The CDR3 bases are TGTGCCAGCAGCTTAACTGGCTTAGCCAAAAACATTCAGTACTTC.

This chain connects TRBV2 to TRBJ2-3; D call uncertain. CDR1 and CDR2 (germline): SNHLY, FYNNEI. The CDR3 covers 14 residues. V shed 6 bases and J shed 2 bases, with 12 bases lying between them. Written as DNA, the CDR3 is TGTGCCAGCAGGGAACGGCAGGTCACAGATACGCAGTATTTT. This gives the protein CASRERQVTDTQYF. Variable domain in full (rest from reference TRBV2 and TRBJ2-3): EPEVTQTPSHQVTQMGQEVILRCVPISNHLYFYWYRQILGQKVEFLVSFYNNEISEKSEIFDDQFSVERPDGSNFTLKIRSTKLEDSAMYFCASRERQVTDTQYFGPGTRLTVL.

The gene calls are TRBV18 and TRBJ2-1; 11 nucleotides agree with TRBD2. The J segment lost 12 bases and the V segment lost 2 bases, leaving 6 bases of the junction unmatched. CDR1 KGHSH and CDR2 LQKENI come from the germline V gene. This CDR3 contains 14 residues. The CDR3 nucleotides read TGTGCCAGCTCACCAAGTAGCGGGAGGGCCCGGCAGTTCTTC. The encoded protein is CASSPSSGRARQFF.

Within the sample, this clone is medium-sized. V usage is TRBV2 and J usage is TRBJ1-1, with D hard to call. V lost 5 bases to trimming and J lost 3 bases, with 4 bases between them. The CDR3 length is 11 residues. Germline CDR1 and CDR2: SNHLY and FYNNEI. CDR3 nucleotide sequence: TGTGCCAGCAGTTATGACACTGAAGCTTTCTTT. Translated, it gives CASSYDTEAFF.

The chain combines TRBV27 with TRBJ1-5, with D perhaps TRBD1 (6 bases). From germline, CDR1 is MNHEY and CDR2 SMNVEV (reference sequence). V lost 2 bases, J lost 15 bases, and 14 bases lay in between. This CDR3 has 12 amino acids. The CDR3 spells CASSLTSGVLHF. CDR3 DNA sequence: TGTGCCAGCAGTTTAACATCAGGGGTCTTGCATTTT.

The CDR3 region has the DNA TGTGCCAGCAGTGAAATTCAGGGTATAGGGGCCAACGTCCTGACTTTC. Amino acid sequence: CASSEIQGIGANVLTF. This chain connects TRBV6-1 to TRBJ2-6; TRBD1 might be the D (5 bases). V was trimmed by 2 bases and J by 4 bases, leaving 12 bases between them. The CDR3 sequence is 16 residues long. The germline gives CDR1 MNHNS, CDR2 SASEGT.

The chain combines TRBV4-1 with TRBJ2-7; 9 bases map to TRBD2. The CDR3 contains 16 residues. Germline-derived CDR1 and CDR2 are MGHRA and YSYEKL. Trimming cost V 0 bases and J 5 bases; bases outside gene matches: 8. For the CDR3, the DNA is TGCGCCAGCAGCCAAGAGGTGAGAGCGGGGGGCAACGAGCAGTACTTC. Translation: CASSQEVRAGGNEQYF.

The rearrangement links TRBV29-1 to TRBJ2-1, with 10 bases lining up with TRBD2. The CDR3 totals 12 residues. V trimming: 4 bases; J trimming: 12 bases; junction bases outside the gene matches: 6. Germline values: CDR1 SQVTM, CDR2 ANQGSEA. In DNA form, the CDR3 reads TGCAGCGTTGTGACTAGCGGGCTTGGGCAGTTCTTC. It encodes CSVVTSGLGQFF.

V and J are TRBV19 and TRBJ2-3; 10 bases match TRBD1. J was trimmed by 1 base and V by 4 bases; bases with no gene match: 5. Germline CDR1 reads LNHDA; CDR2 reads SQIVND (reference sequence). This CDR3 region has 16 residues. DNA of the CDR3: TGTGCCAGTAGTACCGACGGGACAGGGGGCACAGATACGCAGTATTTT. Translation: CASSTDGTGGTDTQYF.

This clone was seen a handful of times. J is TRBJ1-4 and V is TRBV5-1; D not certain. Per the germline V gene, CDR1 is SGHRS and CDR2 is YFSETQ. CDR3 length: 15 amino acids. With 4 bases removed from V and 7 bases from J, the gap between germline ends came to 17 bases. CDR3 in amino acids: CASSKNDGRGEKLFF. CDR3 in DNA: TGCGCCAGCAGCAAGAACGACGGGCGGGGTGAAAAACTGTTTTTT.

This clone was detected a few times. CDR3 sequence reads: CASSLYSGRLPQHF. The CDR3 coding sequence is TGTGCCAGCAGCTTATATTCCGGACGGCTGCCCCAGCATTTT. The chain has TRBV7-2 and TRBJ1-5; unclear D gene. The V gene's germline CDR1 is SGHTA and CDR2 FQGNSA. V was trimmed by 2 bases and J by 9 bases, leaving 14 bases between them. This CDR3 is 14 amino acids long.

The CDR3 region is CASRPDRPGNQPQHF. CDR3 nucleotides: TGTGCCAGCAGGCCGGACAGGCCGGGCAATCAGCCCCAGCATTTT. The genes are TRBV2 and TRBJ1-5, with 7 bases that match TRBD1. The V gene end was trimmed by 6 bases and the J gene end by 2 bases; junction bases not matched to a gene: 7. The CDR3 covers 15 residues. The germline CDR1 and CDR2 sequences are SNHLY and FYNNEI.

The genes are TRBV14 and TRBJ1-2; weak D call: TRBD1 (5 bases). CDR1 is SGHDN, CDR2 FVKESK, per germline. Trimming shortened V by 4 bases and J by 6 bases, and 18 bases separated the two germline ends. CDR3 length: 15 residues. CDR3 in amino acids: CASSPAGTLIDGYTF. The CDR3 DNA is TGTGCCAGCAGCCCAGCCGGGACCCTAATAGATGGCTACACCTTC.

This sequence joins TRBV6-4 and TRBJ1-5; TRBD1 matches 8 bases. Trimming removed 1 base from V and 7 bases from J; junction bases left unmatched: 6. Germline-derived CDR1 and CDR2 are MRHNA and SNTAGT. The CDR3 is made up of 15 amino acids. The CDR3 protein is CASSDWGQVSQPQHF. CDR3 nucleotide sequence: TGTGCCAGCAGTGACTGGGGACAGGTGTCCCAGCCCCAGCATTTT.

V and J are TRBV25-1 and TRBJ1-1; D unresolved. Germline V gene data show CDR1 as MGHDK and CDR2 as SYGVNS. This CDR3 is built from 16 residues. V gave up 3 bases and J gave up 4 bases, with 18 bases separating them. The CDR3 DNA reads TGTGCCAGCAGTGATCCCCTCGGAGGGTGGGGCACTGAAGCTTTCTTT. It specifies CASSDPLGGWGTEAFF.

The gene calls are TRBV29-1 and TRBJ2-1; 11 bases are shared with TRBD2. Germline loops: CDR1 SQVTM, CDR2 ANQGSEA. V lost 7 bases to trimming and J lost 5 bases; unmatched junction nucleotides: 7. The CDR3 length is 14 residues. DNA for the CDR3: TGCAGCGGATCTACTAGCGGGGGTGACAATGAGCAGTTCTTC. This translates into CSGSTSGGDNEQFF.

The rearrangement joins TRBV6-5 to TRBJ1-3, with unresolved D. CDR3 length: 14 residues. Germline loops: CDR1 MNHEY, CDR2 SVGAGI. Trimming took 6 bases from V and 16 from J, leaving 25 bases between them. This chain's CDR3 is CASSSIDGLTPSYF. CDR3 nucleotides: TGTGCCAGCAGCTCCATAGACGGGTTAACGCCTTCGTATTTT.

The chain employs TRBV18 and TRBJ2-7, with TRBD1 matching over 9 bases. This CDR3 has 15 amino acids. Germline CDR1 KGHSH, CDR2 LQKENI. The V gene end was trimmed by 2 bases and the J gene end by 1 base; junction bases not matched to a gene: 3. This CDR3 is CASSPSGQGSYEQYF. Written as DNA, the CDR3 is TGTGCCAGCTCACCATCTGGACAGGGGTCCTACGAGCAGTACTTC.

The rearrangement links TRBV5-1 to TRBJ2-5; 11 bases agree with TRBD1. Germline CDR1 reads SGHRS; CDR2 reads YFSETQ. Unmatched junction bases numbered 1, after V lost 4 bases and J lost 5 bases. This CDR3 spans 13 amino acids. The CDR3 region has the DNA TGCGCCAGCAGCCGGGACAGGGGGGAGACCCAGTACTTC. Residues: CASSRDRGETQYF.

The chain carries TRBV11-1 and TRBJ2-5; 8 positions match TRBD2. The CDR3 loop spans 18 amino acids. The junction had 21 bases not matched to a gene; V was cut back by 10 bases and J by 2 bases. Germline CDR1 and CDR2: SGHAT and FQDESV (reference sequence). The CDR3 bases are TGTGCCACCTCAAAAAGAGCGGGAGCCCGGGGAGAACAAGAGACCCAGTACTTC. Amino acid sequence: CATSKRAGARGEQETQYF.

J is TRBJ2-5 and V is TRBV19, with D unresolved. Trimming stripped 3 bases from V and 1 base from J, with 3 bases between. CDR3 length: 12 amino acids. The germline V gene has CDR1 LNHDA and CDR2 SQIVND (reference sequence). Written as DNA, the CDR3 is TGTGCCAGTAGTATTCCCCAAGAGACCCAGTACTTC. It encodes CASSIPQETQYF.

This clone is labeled as medium-sized. In the same sample, other DNA sequences code for this CDR3. The V and J genes are TRBV10-3 and TRBJ1-2; D unresolved. Trimming left V 3 bases short and J 4 bases short, with 6 bases between. This CDR3 has 12 amino acids. Germline V CDR1 and CDR2: ENHRY, SYGVKD. CDR3 residues: CAISEVVYGYTF. For the CDR3, the DNA is TGTGCCATCAGTGAAGTCGTCTATGGCTACACCTTC.

Of note for this clone: This is likely a read error, given that the CDR3 carries no conserved phenylalanine or tryptophan at its end. The chain uses TRBV6-1 and TRBJ1-2; no clear D. Germline V lookup: CDR1 MNHNS, CDR2 SASEGT. V lost 5 bases, J lost 10 bases, and 11 bases lay in between. The CDR3 spans 11 residues. The DNA for the CDR3 is TGTGCCAGCAGTCCAGAGCCACCCTACACCGTC. Translating it yields CASSPEPPYTV.

The rearrangement links TRBV28 to TRBJ1-2; 8 bases agree with TRBD1. The J segment lost 4 bases and the V segment lost 7 bases, leaving 11 bases of the junction unmatched. This CDR3 contains 15 residues. The germline V gene has CDR1 MDHEN and CDR2 SYDVKM. This CDR3 reads CASTRDWTGIYGYTF. The CDR3 region has the DNA TGTGCCAGCACCCGAGATTGGACAGGGATCTATGGCTACACCTTC.